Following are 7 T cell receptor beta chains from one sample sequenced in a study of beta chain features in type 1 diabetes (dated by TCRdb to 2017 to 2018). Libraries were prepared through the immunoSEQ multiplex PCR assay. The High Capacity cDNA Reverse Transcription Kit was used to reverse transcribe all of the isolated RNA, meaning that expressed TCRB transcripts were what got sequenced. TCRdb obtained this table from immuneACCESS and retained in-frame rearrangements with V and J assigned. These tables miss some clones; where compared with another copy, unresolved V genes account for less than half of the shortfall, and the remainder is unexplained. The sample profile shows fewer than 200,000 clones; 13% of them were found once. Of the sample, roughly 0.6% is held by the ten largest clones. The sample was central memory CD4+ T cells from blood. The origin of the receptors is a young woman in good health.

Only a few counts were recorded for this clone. CDR3: CSVATGFNQPQHF. CDR3 sequence (DNA): TGCAGCGTTGCGACAGGCTTCAATCAGCCCCAGCATTTT. The chain employs TRBV29-1 and TRBJ1-5; weak D call: TRBD1 (6 bases). Trimming cost V 4 bases and J 3 bases, with 10 bases left between them. This CDR3 is 13 amino acids long. Germline values: CDR1 SQVTM, CDR2 ANQGSEA.

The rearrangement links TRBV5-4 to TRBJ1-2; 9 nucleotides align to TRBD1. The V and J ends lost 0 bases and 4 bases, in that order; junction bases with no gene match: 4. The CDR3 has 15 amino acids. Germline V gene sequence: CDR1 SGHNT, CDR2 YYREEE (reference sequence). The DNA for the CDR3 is TGTGCCAGCAGCTTGGACAGGGGGCGAAGCTATGGCTACACCTTC. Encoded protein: CASSLDRGRSYGYTF.

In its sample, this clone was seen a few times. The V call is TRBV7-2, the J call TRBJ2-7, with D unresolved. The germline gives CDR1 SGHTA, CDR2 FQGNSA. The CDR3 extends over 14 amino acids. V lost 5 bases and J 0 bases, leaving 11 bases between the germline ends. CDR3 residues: CASSLGHSSYEQYF. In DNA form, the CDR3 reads TGTGCCAGCAGCCTGGGCCATAGCTCCTACGAGCAGTACTTC.

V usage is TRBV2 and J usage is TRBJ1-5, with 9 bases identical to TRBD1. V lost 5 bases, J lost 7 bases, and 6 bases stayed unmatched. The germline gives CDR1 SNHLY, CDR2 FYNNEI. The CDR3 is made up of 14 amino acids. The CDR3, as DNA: TGTGCCAGCAGTTTCGCGGACAGGGGACAGCCCCAGCATTTT. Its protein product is CASSFADRGQPQHF. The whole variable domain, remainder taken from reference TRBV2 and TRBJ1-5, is EPEVTQTPSHQVTQMGQEVILRCVPISNHLYFYWYRQILGQKVEFLVSFYNNEISEKSEIFDDQFSVERPDGSNFTLKIRSTKLEDSAMYFCASSFADRGQPQHFGDGTRLSIL.

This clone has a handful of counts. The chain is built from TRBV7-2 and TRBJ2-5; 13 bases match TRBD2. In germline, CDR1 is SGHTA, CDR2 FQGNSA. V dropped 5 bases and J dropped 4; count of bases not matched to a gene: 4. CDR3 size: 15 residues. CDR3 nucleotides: TGTGCCAGCAGCCGCCGACTAGCGGGAGGAGAGACCCAGTACTTC. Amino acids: CASSRRLAGGETQYF. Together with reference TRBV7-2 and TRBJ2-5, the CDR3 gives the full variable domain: GAGVSQSPSNKVTEKGKDVELRCDPISGHTALYWYRQSLGQGLEFLIYFQGNSAPDKSGLPSDRFSAERTGGSVSTLTIQRTQQEDSAVYLCASSRRLAGGETQYFGPGTRLLVL.

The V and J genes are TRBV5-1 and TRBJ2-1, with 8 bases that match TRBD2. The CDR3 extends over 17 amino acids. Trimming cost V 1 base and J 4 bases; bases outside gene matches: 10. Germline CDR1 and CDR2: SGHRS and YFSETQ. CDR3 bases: TGCGCCAGCAGCTTGATTATTACCAGCGGGGGTTACAATGAGCAGTTCTTC. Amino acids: CASSLIITSGGYNEQFF.

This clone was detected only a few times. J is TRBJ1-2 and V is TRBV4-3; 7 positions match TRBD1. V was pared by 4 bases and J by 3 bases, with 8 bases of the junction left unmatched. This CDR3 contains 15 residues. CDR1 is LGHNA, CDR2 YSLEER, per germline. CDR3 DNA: TGCGCCAGCAGCCTCCAGCAGGGGGGTTACTATGGCTACACCTTC. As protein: CASSLQQGGYYGYTF.